These T cell receptor beta chains were read from a single sample in a study of cytotoxic CD8 clonotypes in ibrutinib-treated CLL. TCRdb keeps only in-frame clones here, not all; method: immunoSEQ multiplex PCR. The data hold roughly 220,000 clones, with just over 70% observed a single time. This material consisted of PBMCs, taken after 12 months of ibrutinib treatment. All receptors come from a human donor with chronic lymphocytic leukemia. Both conserved end residues are trimmed from each CDR3. D genes are given only for firm matches.

TRBV5-1,-,ASSYQENQETQY
TRBV7-3,TRBD1,ASSELQGSAF
TRBV5-8,-,ASSLIFRQGPPSENYEQY
TRBV7-2,TRBD2,ASSLVRLAGGETQY
TRBV5-5,TRBD1,ASSLGQGGLADYGYT
TRBV18,-,ASSPGLSETQY
TRBV2,TRBD1,ASREWDSNTGELF
TRBV5-6,-,ASSFWRAGSYEQY
TRBV4-2,TRBD2,ASSQVTSGGPDTQY
TRBV9,-,ASSVDGGKTQY
TRBV14,-,ASSQDMASYEQY
TRBV5-1,-,ASSTGTSTDTQY
TRBV19,TRBD1,ASSIYRGSGNTIY
TRBV30,-,AWSGGTLTYEQY
TRBV29-1,-,SAEARGQSSNYGYT
TRBV5-8,-,ASSRTETQY
TRBV19,-,ASSITRGGGYT
TRBV30,-,AWSVQAGNTPQH
TRBV7-2,TRBD1,ASSLGDRSYEQY
TRBV6-6,TRBD2,ASSYSRGRGQETQY
TRBV7-2,TRBD2,ASSPSGRVF
TRBV6-1,-,ASSPGGGYEAF
TRBV5-1,TRBD1,ASSADRGYGYT
TRBV2,-,ASSHIGLQETQY
TRBV11-3,TRBD1,ASSKNRGHGYT
TRBV4-1,-,ASSPGAGVSYEQY
TRBV7-3,TRBD1,ASSPPGQPSLRGEQF
TRBV5-4,-,ASSSEQGYYGYT
TRBV30,TRBD1,AWTPTGTGDFHEQY
TRBV7-6,TRBD2,ASSQSGGALDEQF
TRBV5-4,-,ASRWGRGGPSTEAF
TRBV7-9,-,ASSLSPAPSNYGYT
TRBV28,-,ASSLKAGSNQPQH
TRBV7-3,TRBD1,ASSPKGGERTGELF
TRBV29-1,-,SALAGGELF
TRBV18,-,ASSPKQGGFRSNQPQH
TRBV15,-,ATSSQGMNTEAF
TRBV6-5,TRBD1,ASSSMTGGNQPQH
TRBV7-9,-,ASSPTGGYGYT
TRBV11-2,-,ASSTPLNTEAF
TRBV4-3,TRBD2,ASSQGLGVAGSYEQY
TRBV19,TRBD2,ASSILPSGRGDTQY
TRBV6-5,-,ASSPTQGFIQY
TRBV5-1,TRBD2,ASSPGTSGDTQY
TRBV6-5,-,ASSRIEREKLF
TRBV30,-,AWSLPGLGTQY
TRBV7-3,-,ASGSQKYTEAF
TRBV7-8,-,ASSLERGEKLF
TRBV2,-,ASNGGGFNYGYT
TRBV9,-,ASSVAGGGLEKLF
TRBV5-1,-,ASSPLGGSTDTQY
TRBV6-5,-,ASRSPNTEAF